A single sample is the source of the 5 T cell receptor beta chains below, sequenced in a study of control samples from healthy donors and cancer patients. Here immunoSEQ multiplex PCR was the method, and the copy in TCRdb shows in-frame clones only, minus some. The sample holds approximately 130,000 clones; around 87% are singletons and the top ten take 2.9%. The sequenced sample was blood. Source of these receptors: a man aged 55 to 70 in good health.

J is TRBJ2-7 and V is TRBV3-1 (or the pseudogene TRBV3-2); 7 bases map to TRBD1. J was trimmed by 0 bases and V by 5 bases; bases with no gene match: 4. Looked up from germline, CDR1 is LGHDT and CDR2 is YNNKEL (reference sequence). CDR3 length: 14 residues. The CDR3 coding sequence is TGTGCCAGCAGCAACAGGGGCGTCTCCTACGAGCAGTACTTC. Translation: CASSNRGVSYEQYF.

This clone was recorded once. V and J are TRBV4-2 and TRBJ1-2, with D tentatively TRBD1 (5 bases). CDR3 length equals 15 residues. Trimming took 0 bases from V and 8 from J, leaving 16 bases between them. Germline V gives CDR1 LGHNA, CDR2 YNFKEQ. CDR3 in amino acids: CASSQDSGGLRGYTF. The CDR3 DNA reads TGTGCCAGCAGCCAAGATTCGGGGGGATTGAGGGGCTACACCTTC.

The count of this clone is one. The chain is built from TRBV2 and TRBJ1-1; a possible D gene is TRBD1 (5 bases). Trimming removed 6 bases at V and 4 bases at J, with 21 bases between. This CDR3 is built from 16 residues. Germline V gives CDR1 SNHLY, CDR2 FYNNEI. The CDR3 DNA sequence: TGTGCCAGCAGCGTTTTAGCCAGGGACGGAGCCACTGAAGCTTTCTTT. As protein: CASSVLARDGATEAFF.

The chain is built from TRBV2 and TRBJ1-2; D is unresolved. The CDR3 consists of 12 residues. Trimming stripped 4 bases from V and 4 bases from J, with 7 bases between. Looked up from germline, CDR1 is SNHLY and CDR2 is FYNNEI. CDR3 sequence: CASSGPAYGYTF. In DNA, the CDR3 is TGTGCCAGCAGTGGACCCGCCTATGGCTACACCTTC. Variable domain in full (rest from reference TRBV2 and TRBJ1-2): EPEVTQTPSHQVTQMGQEVILRCVPISNHLYFYWYRQILGQKVEFLVSFYNNEISEKSEIFDDQFSVERPDGSNFTLKIRSTKLEDSAMYFCASSGPAYGYTFGSGTRLTVV.

The CDR3, as DNA: TGTGCCAGTTCGACTGGACTAGCGGGGTCCGGAGATACGCAGTATTTT. Its protein product is CASSTGLAGSGDTQYF. The chain uses TRBV19 and TRBJ2-3, with 12 bases matching TRBD2. V was pared by 8 bases and J by 5 bases, with 11 bases of the junction left unmatched. The CDR3 is 16 amino acids. Per germline, CDR1 LNHDA and CDR2 SQIVND (reference sequence).